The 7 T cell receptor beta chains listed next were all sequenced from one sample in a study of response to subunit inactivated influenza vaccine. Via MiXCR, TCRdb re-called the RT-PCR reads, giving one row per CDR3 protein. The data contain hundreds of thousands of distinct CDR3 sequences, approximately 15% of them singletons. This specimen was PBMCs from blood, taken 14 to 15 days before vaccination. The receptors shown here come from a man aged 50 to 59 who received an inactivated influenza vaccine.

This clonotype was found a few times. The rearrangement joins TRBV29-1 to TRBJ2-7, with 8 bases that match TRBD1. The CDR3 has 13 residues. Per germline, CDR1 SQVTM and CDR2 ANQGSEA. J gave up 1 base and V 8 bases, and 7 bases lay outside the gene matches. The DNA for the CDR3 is TGCAGCATTACGGGACAGGAGTCCTACGAGCAGTACTTC. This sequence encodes CSITGQESYEQYF.

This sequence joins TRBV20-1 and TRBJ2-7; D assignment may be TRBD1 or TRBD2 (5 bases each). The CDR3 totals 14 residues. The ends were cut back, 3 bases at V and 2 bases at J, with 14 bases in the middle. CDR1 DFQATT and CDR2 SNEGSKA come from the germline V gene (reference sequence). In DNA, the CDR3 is TGCAGTGCTAGTCGGGACCAAGGTGCCTACGAGCAGTACTTC. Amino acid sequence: CSASRDQGAYEQYF.

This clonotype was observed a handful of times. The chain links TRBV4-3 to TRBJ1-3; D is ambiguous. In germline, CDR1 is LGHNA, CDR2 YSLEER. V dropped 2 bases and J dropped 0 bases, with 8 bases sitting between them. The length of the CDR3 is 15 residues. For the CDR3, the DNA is TGCGCCAGCAGCCAAACGATAGGCTCTGGAAACACCATATATTTT. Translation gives CASSQTIGSGNTIYF.

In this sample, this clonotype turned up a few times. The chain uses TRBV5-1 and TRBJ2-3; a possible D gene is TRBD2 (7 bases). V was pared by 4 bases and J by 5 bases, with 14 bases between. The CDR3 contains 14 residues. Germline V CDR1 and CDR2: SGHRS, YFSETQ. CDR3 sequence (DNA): TGCGCCAGCAGCCGGGGGGCGGAGAAAGATACGCAGTATTTT. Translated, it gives CASSRGAEKDTQYF.

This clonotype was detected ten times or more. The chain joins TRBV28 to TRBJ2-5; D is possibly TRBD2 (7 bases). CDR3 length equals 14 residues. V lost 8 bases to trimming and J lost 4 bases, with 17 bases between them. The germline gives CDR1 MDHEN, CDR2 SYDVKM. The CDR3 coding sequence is TGTGCCAGCGGGGGGCCAGGGGAGGGAGAGACCCAGTACTTC. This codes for CASGGPGEGETQYF.

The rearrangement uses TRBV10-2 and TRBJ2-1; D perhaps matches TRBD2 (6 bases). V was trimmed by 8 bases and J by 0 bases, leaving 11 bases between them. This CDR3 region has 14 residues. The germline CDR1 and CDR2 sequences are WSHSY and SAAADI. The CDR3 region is CASRIAVSYNEQFF. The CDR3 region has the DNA TGCGCCAGCCGCATAGCGGTCTCCTACAATGAGCAGTTCTTC.

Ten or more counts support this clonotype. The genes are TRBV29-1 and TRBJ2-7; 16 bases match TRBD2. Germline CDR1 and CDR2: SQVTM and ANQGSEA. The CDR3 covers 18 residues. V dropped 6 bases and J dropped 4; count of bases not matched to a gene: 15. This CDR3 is CSVIPAGLAGGPGYEQYF. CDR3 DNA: TGCAGCGTCATCCCTGCGGGACTAGCGGGAGGGCCTGGGTACGAGCAGTACTTC.